These 5 T cell receptor beta chains share one sample of origin, sequenced in a study of post-analysis software for immune sequencing data. Carried by the TCR beta cDNA libraries were unique molecular identifiers. MiXCR, run by TCRdb on the PCR reads, gives a single entry per CDR3 protein. The sample yields about 500,000 distinct CDR3 sequences, around 40% seen once. The antigens for these receptors are not known. Overall study results and limits: Five TRBV segments were significantly more frequent in patients than in controls. TRBV5-6, TRBV5-1 and TRBV20-1 were among these segments.

The sequenced sample consisted of blood. Source of these receptors: a girl under 18 with multiple sclerosis.

V usage is TRBV20-1 and J usage is TRBJ2-3; 10 bases align to TRBD2. The J segment lost 3 bases and the V segment lost 0 bases, leaving 3 bases of the junction unmatched. Per germline, CDR1 DFQATT and CDR2 SNEGSKA (reference sequence). The CDR3 runs to 15 residues. The CDR3 sequence is CSARDSGRLTDTQYF. The CDR3 bases are TGCAGTGCTAGAGATAGCGGGAGGTTGACAGATACGCAGTATTTT.

V gene TRBV5-8 combines with J gene TRBJ1-2, with D uncertain. V shed 3 bases and J shed 3 bases, with 9 bases lying between them. The length of the CDR3 is 13 residues. Per the germline V gene, CDR1 is SGHTS and CDR2 is YDEGEE. CDR3 protein: CASSWQIDYGYTF. DNA of the CDR3: TGTGCCAGCAGCTGGCAGATCGACTATGGCTACACCTTC.

This clonotype was observed a handful of times. The genes are TRBV18 and TRBJ2-7; D unclear. Near its end, the DNA agrees better with TRBJ2-5, so the J call may be wrong. Germline CDR1 KGHSH, CDR2 LQKENI. This CDR3 has 13 residues. CDR3 sequence reads: CASSPQGFETQYF. For the CDR3, the DNA is TGTGCCAGCTCACCACAGGGATTTGAGACCCAGTACTTC.

The rearrangement links TRBV14 to TRBJ2-7; 9 nucleotides agree with TRBD1. Looked up from germline, CDR1 is SGHDN and CDR2 is FVKESK. Losses at the gene ends were 4 bases for V and 2 bases for J; bases not matched to a gene: 6. The CDR3 covers 15 residues. DNA for the CDR3: TGTGCCAGCAGCCCACTACAGGGGGCGGCCTACGAGCAGTACTTC. It translates to CASSPLQGAAYEQYF.

J is TRBJ2-5 and V is TRBV7-6, with D possibly matching TRBD1 (6 bases). From germline, CDR1 is SGHVS and CDR2 FNYEAQ. This CDR3 spans 15 amino acids. V shed 5 bases and J shed 5 bases, with 18 bases lying between them. CDR3 amino acids: CASSRITGSHETQYF. DNA for the CDR3: TGTGCCAGCAGCCGAATTACAGGGTCCCACGAGACCCAGTACTTC.